Included here is one TCR beta chain sequence, with context. Its antigen is undetermined. Sequencing was performed with immunoSEQ multiplex PCR; in TCRdb, only in-frame clones are kept and a portion is missing. Counted here are roughly 500,000 clones, roughly 95% occurring once; the ten biggest clones make up about 0.054%. The data were taken from a study of shared clonotypes between healthy human individuals. Study-wide background: Three plates each covered CD4 naive and memory; CD8 naive two, CD8 memory one. Study-wide results and caveats: Non-shared clonotypes were found to have lower generation probabilities than the clonotypes that were shared by all four of the sorted-subset donors. For naive CD4 cells, around 5.1% of clonotypes were shared across several donors. Despite large depth, sorted-subset datasets appeared incompletely sequenced.

V was shortened by 2 bases and J by 0 bases, with 8 bases between the two germline ends. Germline CDR1 MNHEY, CDR2 SVGAGI. The CDR3 consists of 14 residues. This TCR was recovered from a woman aged 25 to 45 in good health. V gene TRBV6-5 combines with J gene TRBJ2-7; D is unresolved. Input material: naive CD4+ T cells sorted from blood. Specified subset: CD45RA+ positively selected. The CDR3 coding sequence is TGTGCCAGCAGTTACGGAGACACCTCCTACGAGCAGTACTTC. This translates into CASSYGDTSYEQYF.